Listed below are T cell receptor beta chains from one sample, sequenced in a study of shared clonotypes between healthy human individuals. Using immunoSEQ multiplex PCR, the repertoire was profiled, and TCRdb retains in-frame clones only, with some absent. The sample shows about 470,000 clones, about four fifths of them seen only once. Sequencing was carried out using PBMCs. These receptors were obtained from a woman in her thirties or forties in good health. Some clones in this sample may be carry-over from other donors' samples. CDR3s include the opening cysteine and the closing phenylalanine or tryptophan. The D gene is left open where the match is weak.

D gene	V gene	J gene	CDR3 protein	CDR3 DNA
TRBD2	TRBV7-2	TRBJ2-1	CASGGLYNEQFF	TGTGCCAGCGGGGGACTATACAATGAGCAGTTCTTC
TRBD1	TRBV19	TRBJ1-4	CASWTGGNEKLFF	TGTGCCAGTTGGACAGGGGGTAATGAAAAACTGTTTTTT
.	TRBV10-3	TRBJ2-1	CASGTAEGQFF	TGTGCCAGCGGGACCGCAGAAGGGCAGTTCTTC
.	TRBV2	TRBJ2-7	CASSKTGMGDEQYF	TGTGCCAGCAGTAAAACTGGAATGGGGGACGAGCAGTACTTC
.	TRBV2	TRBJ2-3	CASNSGSDTQYF	TGTGCCAGCAATTCCGGGTCAGATACGCAGTATTTT
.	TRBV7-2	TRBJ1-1	CASGWNTEAFF	TGTGCCAGCGGGTGGAACACTGAAGCTTTCTTT
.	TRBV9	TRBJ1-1	CASSPTSGAYTEAFF	TGTGCCAGCAGCCCAACGTCAGGGGCTTACACTGAAGCTTTCTTT
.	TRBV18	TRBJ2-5	CASSPRRAELLETQYF	TGTGCCAGCTCACCACGAAGGGCCGAGCTGCTGGAGACCCAGTACTTC
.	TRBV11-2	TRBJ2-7	CASSLGLATLYEQYF	TGTGCCAGCAGCTTAGGGTTAGCGACCCTCTACGAGCAGTACTTC
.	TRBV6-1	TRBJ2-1	CASSEEYRQSPYNEQFF	TGTGCCAGCAGTGAAGAATACCGACAGTCGCCCTACAATGAGCAGTTCTTC